This T cell receptor (beta chain) was sequenced in a study of cytomegalovirus exposure and HLA in healthy donors. Whole-study findings and limits: In a later analysis, at a false discovery rate of 0.05, roughly 17,000 TCR beta sequences matched HLA alleles. In an earlier analysis, in some 600 donors, most V segments appeared productive either ~87% or ~30% of the time.

V gave up 1 base and J gave up 8 bases; unmatched junction bases: 5. The CDR3 has 14 residues. Germline V gene data show CDR1 as SGDLS and CDR2 as YYNGEE. The primer mix had 60 Vbeta and 13 Jbeta primers. Produced via immunoSEQ multiplex PCR; TCRdb's table is partial and in-frame only. Here the sample spans roughly 120,000 clones, 70% to 80% being singletons. The study sampled nominally healthy donors, though unrecorded immune exposures were likely. Comments on this clone: What it binds is unknown.

The TCR originated in a woman aged 40 to 50 in good health and CMV-seropositive. The sample consisted of PBMCs. V and J are TRBV9 and TRBJ1-4; the match to TRBD1 covers 7 bases. The CDR3 DNA sequence: TGTGCCAGCAGCGTATCAGGGGGAAAGGAAAAACTGTTTTTT. It codes for CASSVSGGKEKLFF.